Shown below are 25 T cell receptor beta chains from a single sample sequenced in a study of T cell changes during pregnancy in multiple sclerosis (dated by TCRdb to between 2017 and 2020). Library prep was done by the immunoSEQ multiplex PCR assay. In its TCRdb copy, this immuneACCESS table keeps in-frame sequences only and misses some clones. Where compared with another copy, unresolved V genes explain less than half of these, and the others have no known cause. The sample contains approximately 70,000 clones, approximately 91% of them found a single time. The ten largest clones take up 2.3% of the sample. Sequenced here: peripheral blood, sampled in the first trimester of pregnancy. All receptors derive from a female donor with multiple sclerosis, enrolled in a pregnancy study.

V and J are TRBV7-9 and TRBJ1-1; D may be TRBD1 (5 bases). The CDR3 length is 15 residues. V lost 5 bases, J lost 1 base, and 14 bases lay in between. In germline, CDR1 is SEHNR, CDR2 FQNEAQ (reference sequence). The CDR3 DNA follows: TGTGCCAGCAGCCCCCGGGGGGGTCCGAACACTGAAGCTTTCTTT. It translates to CASSPRGGPNTEAFF.

For this clone: Other DNA sequences in this specimen translate into the identical CDR3. This rearrangement joins TRBV18 to TRBJ1-1, with unresolved D. Per germline, CDR1 KGHSH and CDR2 LQKENI. The CDR3 covers 13 residues. With 1 base removed from V and 4 bases from J, the gap between germline ends came to 7 bases. The CDR3 nucleotides are TGTGCCAGCTCACCACTGGGAGGCACTGAAGCTTTCTTT. Its translation is CASSPLGGTEAFF.

This clone was found a few times. The chain has TRBV10-3 and TRBJ2-7; 8 bases align to TRBD2. The CDR3 loop spans 12 amino acids. The J segment lost 2 bases and the V segment lost 10 bases, leaving 4 bases of the junction unmatched. Germline V gene data show CDR1 as ENHRY and CDR2 as SYGVKD. This CDR3 is CATISGAYEQYF. The CDR3 DNA is TGTGCCACCATTAGCGGGGCCTACGAGCAGTACTTC.

This clone was counted a few times. The chain joins TRBV19 to TRBJ1-2; the D gene is possibly TRBD1 (6 bases). Per the germline V gene, CDR1 is LNHDA and CDR2 is SQIVND (reference sequence). Trimming removed 5 bases at V and 3 bases at J, with 13 bases between. CDR3 length equals 14 residues. The CDR3 sequence is CASSSTGLDYGYTF. The CDR3 region has the DNA TGTGCCAGTAGTTCAACAGGGCTAGACTATGGCTACACCTTC.

In nucleotides, the CDR3 is TGTGCCAGCAGCTTAGGAGGGAGGGGCCAGCCCCAGCATTTT. Translation gives CASSLGGRGQPQHF. The chain joins TRBV7-2 to TRBJ1-5; TRBD1 is a possible D gene (5 bases). The V end lost 1 base, the J end lost 7 bases, and 11 bases lay between the germline ends. The CDR3 covers 14 residues. Germline V gene lookup returns CDR1 SGHTA and CDR2 FQGNSA. Looking up the rest from reference TRBV7-2 and TRBJ1-5 gives the full variable domain: GAGVSQSPSNKVTEKGKDVELRCDPISGHTALYWYRQSLGQGLEFLIYFQGNSAPDKSGLPSDRFSAERTGGSVSTLTIQRTQQEDSAVYLCASSLGGRGQPQHFGDGTRLSIL.

This chain connects TRBV5-4 to TRBJ2-5; weak D call: TRBD2 (6 bases). The CDR3 is 14 residues long. The germline V gene encodes CDR1 SGHNT and CDR2 YYREEE (reference sequence). V was shortened by 0 bases and J by 2 bases, with 8 bases between the two germline ends. The CDR3 is CASSLAGGQETQYF. CDR3 sequence (DNA): TGTGCCAGCAGCTTGGCCGGGGGACAAGAGACCCAGTACTTC.

This chain uses TRBV19 with TRBJ2-5, with TRBD2 matching over 14 bases. The CDR3 is made up of 16 amino acids. The V and J ends lost 3 bases and 5 bases, in that order; junction bases with no gene match: 5. Germline loops: CDR1 LNHDA, CDR2 SQIVND (reference sequence). The CDR3 loop reads CASSMGTSGRGETQYF. CDR3 DNA: TGTGCCAGTAGTATGGGGACTAGCGGGAGAGGGGAGACCCAGTACTTC.

The V and J genes are TRBV7-6 and TRBJ1-5; D may be TRBD1 (6 bases). Germline V gene lookup returns CDR1 SGHVS and CDR2 FNYEAQ. Trimming took off 1 base at V and 6 bases at J, with 13 bases between the two ends. CDR3 length: 15 residues. This CDR3 reads CASSLGGGGTQPQHF. CDR3 coding DNA: TGTGCCAGCAGCTTAGGGGGAGGGGGTACTCAGCCCCAGCATTTT. Based on the CDR3 plus reference TRBV7-6 and TRBJ1-5, the full variable domain is GAGVSQSPRYKVTKRGQDVALRCDPISGHVSLYWYRQALGQGPEFLTYFNYEAQQDKSGLPNDRFSAERPEGSISTLTIQRTEQRDSAMYRCASSLGGGGTQPQHFGDGTRLSIL.

This clone was seen once. The chain employs TRBV19 and TRBJ2-1, with TRBD1 matching 8 bases. J gave up 3 bases and V 5 bases, and 6 bases lay outside the gene matches. The CDR3 extends over 15 amino acids. Per the germline V gene, CDR1 is LNHDA and CDR2 is SQIVND (reference sequence). The CDR3 loop is CASSLTGGSYNEQFF. DNA for the CDR3: TGTGCCAGTAGTCTCACAGGGGGAAGCTACAATGAGCAGTTCTTC.

In its sample, this clone was seen once. The CDR3: CASSPGGLYNEQFF. The DNA of the CDR3 is TGCGCCAGCAGTCCGGGGGGGTTATACAATGAGCAGTTCTTC. V and J are TRBV5-1 and TRBJ2-1; 8 bases fit TRBD2. This CDR3 contains 14 residues. Trimming at V came to 5 bases and at J to 4 bases, leaving 5 bases not matched to a gene. Germline loops: CDR1 SGHRS, CDR2 YFSETQ.

This clone was counted once. The chain couples TRBV11-2 to TRBJ1-5; perhaps TRBD1 as D (6 bases). V lost 5 bases and J 2 bases, leaving 13 bases between the germline ends. From germline, CDR1 is SGHAT and CDR2 FQNNGV. The CDR3 runs to 15 residues. CDR3 amino acids: CASSLNRAGNQPQHF. The CDR3 region has the DNA TGTGCCAGCAGCCTTAACAGGGCCGGCAATCAGCCCCAGCATTTT.

The CDR3: CASSLAGVHEQFF. In DNA, the CDR3 is TGCGCCAGCAGCTTAGCGGGAGTTCATGAGCAGTTCTTC. The chain employs TRBV5-1 and TRBJ2-1; TRBD2 aligns across 8 bases. V lost 2 bases to trimming and J lost 8 bases; unmatched junction nucleotides: 3. Germline V lookup: CDR1 SGHRS, CDR2 YFSETQ. The CDR3 has 13 residues. The full variable domain, with the rest looked up from reference TRBV5-1 and TRBJ2-1, is KAGVTQTPRYLIKTRGQQVTLSCSPISGHRSVSWYQQTPGQGLQFLFEYFSETQRNKGNFPGRFSGRQFSNSRSEMNVSTLELGDSALYLCASSLAGVHEQFFGPGTRLTVL.

The chain uses TRBV27 and TRBJ1-6, with D perhaps matching TRBD1 (5 bases). Germline-derived CDR1 and CDR2 are MNHEY and SMNVEV (reference sequence). Trimming cost V 5 bases and J 7 bases, with 18 bases left between them. This CDR3 contains 16 residues. The CDR3 loop reads CASSPKKTAANSPLHF. CDR3 DNA sequence: TGTGCCAGCAGTCCTAAGAAGACAGCCGCAAATTCACCCCTCCACTTT.

The gene calls are TRBV29-1 and TRBJ2-3, with TRBD2 matching 7 bases. The length of the CDR3 is 13 residues. The germline gives CDR1 SQVTM, CDR2 ANQGSEA. V lost 6 bases to trimming and J lost 2 bases; unmatched junction nucleotides: 5. In nucleotides, the CDR3 is TGCAGCGTGAAACTAGCGAACACAGATACGCAGTATTTT. As protein: CSVKLANTDTQYF.

This clone appeared a single time. The V call is TRBV7-3, the J call TRBJ2-3; 9 bases line up with TRBD2. The CDR3 has 15 amino acids. The V gene's germline CDR1 is SGHTA and CDR2 FQGTGA. V shed 2 bases, J shed 7 bases, and the junction held 7 bases outside the gene matches. CDR3 sequence reads: CASSLASGGTNTQYF. The CDR3 DNA sequence: TGTGCCAGCAGCTTAGCAAGCGGGGGGACCAATACGCAGTATTTT.

The sample holds a few counts of this clone. The gene calls are TRBV4-1 and TRBJ1-5, with TRBD1 matching over 9 bases. Losses at the gene ends were 0 bases for V and 8 bases for J; bases not matched to a gene: 11. This CDR3 contains 17 residues. CDR1 MGHRA and CDR2 YSYEKL come from the germline V gene. The DNA for the CDR3 is TGCGCCAGCAGCCAAGATGGGTTTGGACAGGGGCCTGAGCCCCAGCATTTT. It codes for CASSQDGFGQGPEPQHF.

The chain combines TRBV6-1 with TRBJ2-3, with 8 bases fitting TRBD2. The CDR3 is 16 amino acids. Germline CDR1 and CDR2: MNHNS and SASEGT. After removal of 2 bases from V and 2 bases from J, the junction contained 6 bases not matched to a gene. DNA for the CDR3: TGTGCCAGCAGTGAATTTACAGCGGGGGACACAGATACGCAGTATTTT. Protein product: CASSEFTAGDTDTQYF.

This chain joins TRBV28 and TRBJ2-3, with TRBD2 matching 8 bases. The germline V gene encodes CDR1 MDHEN and CDR2 SYDVKM. This CDR3 contains 15 residues. V shed 8 bases and J 0 bases; nucleotides not matched to a gene: 7. This CDR3 is CASGAGGRSTDTQYF. In nucleotides, the CDR3 is TGTGCCAGCGGGGCGGGGGGCCGGAGCACAGATACGCAGTATTTT.

J is TRBJ1-2 and V is TRBV27; 10 positions match TRBD1. The V and J ends lost 5 bases and 4 bases, in that order; junction bases with no gene match: 4. Germline CDR1 and CDR2: MNHEY and SMNVEV (reference sequence). The CDR3 loop spans 14 amino acids. The CDR3 DNA follows: TGTGCCAGCAGTATCGGACAGGGGGTCTATGGCTACACCTTC. This codes for CASSIGQGVYGYTF.

This clone showed up just a few times. The CDR3 DNA sequence: TGTGCCAGCAGCTTAGCGGCTGTTGGGAACACTGAAGCTTTCTTT. Amino acid sequence: CASSLAAVGNTEAFF. The chain uses TRBV7-2 and TRBJ1-1; D remains ambiguous. The V end was cut by 0 bases, the J end by 1 base, with 9 bases between. Per germline, CDR1 SGHTA and CDR2 FQGNSA. The CDR3 length is 15 residues.

The J gene is TRBJ1-2, the V gene TRBV6-5; D gene uncertain. Germline CDR1 reads MNHEY; CDR2 reads SVGAGI. CDR3 length: 13 residues. Trimming took 0 bases from V and 2 from J, leaving 4 bases between them. The CDR3 region has the DNA TGTGCCAGCAGTTACTCACGGAACTATGGCTACACCTTC. It yields the protein CASSYSRNYGYTF.

Only one count was recorded for this clone. The chain joins TRBV18 to TRBJ1-1; 12 bases line up with TRBD1. CDR3 size: 16 residues. Germline V gives CDR1 KGHSH, CDR2 LQKENI. With 4 bases clipped from V and 10 bases from J, the junction kept 13 bases outside the gene matches. The CDR3 reads CASSQSAGTGGSGAFF. CDR3 sequence (DNA): TGTGCCAGCTCACAATCCGCCGGGACAGGGGGCAGTGGAGCTTTCTTT.

This sequence joins TRBV19 and TRBJ2-1; 7 nucleotides align to TRBD1. CDR3 length: 15 residues. The V and J ends lost 6 bases and 8 bases, in that order; junction bases with no gene match: 13. CDR1 LNHDA and CDR2 SQIVND come from the germline V gene (reference sequence). CDR3 in DNA: TGTGCCAGTAGGGAGAGACAGGGAAGTCTGGATGAGCAGTTCTTC. This sequence encodes CASRERQGSLDEQFF.

The chain carries TRBV11-1 and TRBJ1-1, with D possibly being TRBD1 (6 bases). The V gene's germline CDR1 is SGHAT and CDR2 FQDESV (reference sequence). With 5 bases removed from V and 3 bases from J, the gap between germline ends came to 16 bases. The CDR3 is 15 residues long. In DNA, the CDR3 is TGTGCCAGCAGCGGACGACGTGGGGGCTACACTGAAGCTTTCTTT. It is translated as CASSGRRGGYTEAFF.

This clone was seen just once. The chain couples TRBV18 to TRBJ2-5; 10 bases match TRBD2. TRBJ2-7 explains the end of the DNA better; the J call may be wrong. The V gene's germline CDR1 is KGHSH and CDR2 LQKENI. This CDR3 has 15 residues. DNA of the CDR3: TGTGCCAGCTCACCCTTAGGCCTAGCGGGGGACGAGCAGTACTTC. This sequence encodes CASSPLGLAGDEQYF.